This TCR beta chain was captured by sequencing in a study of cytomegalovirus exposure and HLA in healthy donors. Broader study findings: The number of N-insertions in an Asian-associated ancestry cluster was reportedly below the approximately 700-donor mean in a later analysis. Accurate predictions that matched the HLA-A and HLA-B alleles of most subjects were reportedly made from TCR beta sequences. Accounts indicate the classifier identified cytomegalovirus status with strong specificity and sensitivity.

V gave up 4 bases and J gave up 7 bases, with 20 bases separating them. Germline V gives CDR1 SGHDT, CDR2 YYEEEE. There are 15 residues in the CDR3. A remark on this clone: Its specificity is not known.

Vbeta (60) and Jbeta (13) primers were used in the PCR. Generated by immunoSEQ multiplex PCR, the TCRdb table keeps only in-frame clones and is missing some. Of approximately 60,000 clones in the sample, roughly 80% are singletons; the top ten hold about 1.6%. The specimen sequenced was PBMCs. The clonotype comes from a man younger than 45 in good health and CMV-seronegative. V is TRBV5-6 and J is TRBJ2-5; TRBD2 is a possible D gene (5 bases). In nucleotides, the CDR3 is TGTGCCAGCAGCCCGGGGTGGAAGACCGTTGGGACCCAGTACTTC. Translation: CASSPGWKTVGTQYF.